This T cell receptor (beta chain) originates from a study of blood T cell repertoires in COVID-19. The assay was immunoSEQ multiplex PCR, and TCRdb's table has in-frame clones only and misses some. The sample lists about 150,000 clones, more than 80% occurring once. Germline loops: CDR1 SEHNR, CDR2 FQNEAQ (reference sequence). This CDR3 has 15 residues. V shed 3 bases and J 7 bases; nucleotides not matched to a gene: 10. The sequencing input was PBMCs or T cells enriched from blood (not recorded which). This TCR came from a man in his fifties who had recovered from COVID-19. The chain links TRBV7-9 to TRBJ1-2, with 8 positions matching TRBD1. CDR3 region: CASSLAPDREVGYTF. The CDR3 DNA sequence: TGTGCCAGCAGCTTGGCCCCGGACAGGGAGGTTGGCTACACCTTC.